This T cell receptor beta chain derives from a study of blood T cell repertoires in COVID-19. Study at large: Samples taken during acute and convalescent COVID-19 were collected in the United States, Italy and Spain.

The V and J ends lost 3 bases and 4 bases, in that order; junction bases with no gene match: 2. This CDR3 contains 15 residues. Germline V gene sequence: CDR1 MNHNS, CDR2 SASEGT. Authors' methods: Amplification of reference gene primers provided the estimated nucleated cell counts. Clones were read by immunoSEQ multiplex PCR, and TCRdb kept only the in-frame ones, dropping some. Clone size and the V and J calls come from that table; the DNA yielded D and trimming. The repertoire holds fewer than 150,000 clones, with around 88% as singletons. The table lists this clone with a count of one. The chain is built from TRBV6-1 and TRBJ2-3; 12 bases are a match to TRBD2. The sequencing sample was made of peripheral blood. The TCR was taken from a human donor in a cohort sampled during active COVID-19. CDR3 sequence: CASSDLAGGADTQYF. CDR3 nucleotides: TGTGCCAGCAGTGACCTAGCGGGGGGGGCAGATACGCAGTATTTT.